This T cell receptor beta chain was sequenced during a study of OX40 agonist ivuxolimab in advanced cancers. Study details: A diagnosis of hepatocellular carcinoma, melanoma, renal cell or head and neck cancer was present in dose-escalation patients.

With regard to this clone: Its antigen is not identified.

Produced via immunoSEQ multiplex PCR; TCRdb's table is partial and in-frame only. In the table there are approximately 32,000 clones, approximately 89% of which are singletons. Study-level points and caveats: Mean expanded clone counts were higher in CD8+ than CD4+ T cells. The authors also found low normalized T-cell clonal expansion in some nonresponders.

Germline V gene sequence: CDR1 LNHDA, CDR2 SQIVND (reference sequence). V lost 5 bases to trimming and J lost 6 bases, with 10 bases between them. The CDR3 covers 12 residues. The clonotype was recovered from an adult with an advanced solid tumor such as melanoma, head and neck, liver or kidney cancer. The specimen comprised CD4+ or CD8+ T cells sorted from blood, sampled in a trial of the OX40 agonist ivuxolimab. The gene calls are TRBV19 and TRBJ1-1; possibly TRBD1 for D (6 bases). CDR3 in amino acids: CASSDEGAEAFF. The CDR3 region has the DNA TGTGCCAGTAGTGATGAGGGGGCTGAAGCTTTCTTT.